This entry features one T cell receptor beta chain sequence. Its antigen is undetermined. The CDR3 consists of 14 residues. The germline V gene has CDR1 MNHNS and CDR2 SASEGT. V shed 1 base and J shed 2 bases, with 9 bases lying between them. Clones were sequenced by immunoSEQ multiplex PCR, and TCRdb holds only the in-frame ones, with some missing. The profile covers 98,000 or so clones, with 88% appearing a single time and more than 15% taken by the ten largest. The source of the sample is a study of T cell responses to AZD1222 COVID-19 vaccine. Whole-study findings and limits: The peak T cell response came first, and repertoires were sampled only after it. Only a handful of people who got AZD1222 tested seropositive at baseline.

Source: peripheral blood, taken 28 days after the second AZD1222 dose. The sequence was obtained from an adult who received the AZD1222 COVID-19 vaccine. V usage is TRBV6-1 and J usage is TRBJ2-7, with D unresolved. CDR3: CASSEGSTPYEQYF. DNA for the CDR3: TGTGCCAGCAGTGAAGGGAGTACTCCCTACGAGCAGTACTTC.